This T cell receptor beta chain was identified in a study of metastatic and nonmetastatic thyroid tumors. About the study: It was across blood and tumor or nodule tissue from malignant and benign thyroid patients that repertoires were compared. Findings of the study overall: Within blood and tumor, benign nodules reportedly had significantly lower TCR beta diversity than malignant thyroid tumors did.

The CDR3 length is 15 residues. The germline V gene has CDR1 SGHRS and CDR2 YFSETQ. The V end lost 7 bases, the J end lost 5 bases, and 18 bases lay between the germline ends. This clone was picked up many times. Its antigen is unknown. In the study's own analysis: In papillary thyroid cancer, a distant-metastasis classifier was built using CDR3 differences across clinicopathological groups. From the PCR reads, TCRdb re-called clones with MiXCR. The V and J calls reflect TCRdb's pipeline rather than the authors' work. The sample includes 20,000 to 25,000 clones, about 14% of them seen just once. Every patient was untreated before thyroid surgery.

V is TRBV5-1 and J is TRBJ1-4; weak D call: TRBD1 (6 bases). The TCR was taken from a female donor with papillary thyroid cancer or a benign thyroid nodule (not recorded which). Some clones in this sample may be carry-over from other donors' samples. Input material: blood. CDR3 sequence (DNA): TGCGCCAGCGCCACCTTTGGACAGCTAAATGAAAAACTGTTTTTT. It encodes CASATFGQLNEKLFF. The whole variable domain, filled in from reference TRBV5-1 and TRBJ1-4, reads KAGVTQTPRYLIKTRGQQVTLSCSPISGHRSVSWYQQTPGQGLQFLFEYFSETQRNKGNFPGRFSGRQFSNSRSEMNVSTLELGDSALYLCASATFGQLNEKLFFGSGTQLSVL.